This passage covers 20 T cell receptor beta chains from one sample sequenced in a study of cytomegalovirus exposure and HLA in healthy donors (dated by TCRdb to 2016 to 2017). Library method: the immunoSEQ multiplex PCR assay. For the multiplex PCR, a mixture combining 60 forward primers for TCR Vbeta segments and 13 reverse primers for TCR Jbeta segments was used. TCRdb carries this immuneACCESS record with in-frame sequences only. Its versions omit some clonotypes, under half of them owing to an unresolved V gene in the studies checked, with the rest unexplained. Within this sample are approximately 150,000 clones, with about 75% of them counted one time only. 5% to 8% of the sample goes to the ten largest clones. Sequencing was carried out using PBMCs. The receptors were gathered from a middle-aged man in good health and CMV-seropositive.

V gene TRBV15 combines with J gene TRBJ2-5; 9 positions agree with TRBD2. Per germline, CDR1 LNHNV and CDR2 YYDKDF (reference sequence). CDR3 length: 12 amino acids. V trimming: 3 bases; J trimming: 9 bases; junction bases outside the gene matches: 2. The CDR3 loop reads CATSRAGGPQYF. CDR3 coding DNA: TGTGCCACCAGCAGGGCGGGGGGGCCCCAGTACTTC.

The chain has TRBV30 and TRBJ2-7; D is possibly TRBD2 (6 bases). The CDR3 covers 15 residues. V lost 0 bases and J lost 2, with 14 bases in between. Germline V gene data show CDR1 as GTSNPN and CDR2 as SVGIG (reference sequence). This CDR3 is CAWSVDLARPYEQYF. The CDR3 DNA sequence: TGTGCCTGGAGTGTGGACCTAGCGCGTCCCTACGAGCAGTACTTC.

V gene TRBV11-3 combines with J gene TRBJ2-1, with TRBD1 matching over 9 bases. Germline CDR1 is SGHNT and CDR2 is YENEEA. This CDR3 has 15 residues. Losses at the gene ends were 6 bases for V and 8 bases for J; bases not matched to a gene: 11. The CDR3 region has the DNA TGTGCCAGCAGGCTCCGGGACAGGGATTTCGATGAGCAGTTCTTC. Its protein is CASRLRDRDFDEQFF.

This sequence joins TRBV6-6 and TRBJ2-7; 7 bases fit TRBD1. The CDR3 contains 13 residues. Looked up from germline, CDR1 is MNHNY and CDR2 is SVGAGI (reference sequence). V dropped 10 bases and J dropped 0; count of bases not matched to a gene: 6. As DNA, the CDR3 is TGTGCCACCCTAGGACAGGCCTCCTACGAGCAGTACTTC. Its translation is CATLGQASYEQYF.

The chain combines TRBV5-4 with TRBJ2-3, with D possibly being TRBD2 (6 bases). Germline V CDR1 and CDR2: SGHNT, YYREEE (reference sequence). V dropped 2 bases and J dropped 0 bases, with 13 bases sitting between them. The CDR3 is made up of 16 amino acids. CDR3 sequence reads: CASSFWREGSTDTQYF. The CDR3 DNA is TGTGCCAGCAGCTTTTGGCGGGAAGGCAGCACAGATACGCAGTATTTT. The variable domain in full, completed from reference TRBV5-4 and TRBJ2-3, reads ETGVTQSPTHLIKTRGQQVTLRCSSQSGHNTVSWYQQALGQGPQFIFQYYREEENGRGNFPPRFSGLQFPNYSSELNVNALELDDSALYLCASSFWREGSTDTQYFGPGTRLTVL.

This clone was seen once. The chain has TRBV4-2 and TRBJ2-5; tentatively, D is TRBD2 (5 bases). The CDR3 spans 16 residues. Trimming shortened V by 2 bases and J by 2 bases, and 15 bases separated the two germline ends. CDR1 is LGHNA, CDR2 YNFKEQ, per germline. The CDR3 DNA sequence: TGTGCCAGCAGCCAATCGAATTCCAGGAGGCAAGAGACCCAGTACTTC. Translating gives CASSQSNSRRQETQYF.

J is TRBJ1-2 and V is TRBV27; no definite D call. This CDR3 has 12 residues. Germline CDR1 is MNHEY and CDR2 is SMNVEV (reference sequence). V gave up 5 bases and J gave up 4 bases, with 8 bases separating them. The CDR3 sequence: CASSPESYGYTF. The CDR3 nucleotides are TGTGCCAGCAGTCCTGAGAGCTATGGCTACACCTTC.

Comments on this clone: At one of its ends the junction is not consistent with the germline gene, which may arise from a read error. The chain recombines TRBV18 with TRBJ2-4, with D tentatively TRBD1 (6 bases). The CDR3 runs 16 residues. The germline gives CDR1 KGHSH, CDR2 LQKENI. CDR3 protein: CASSPSSGAGENSQYF. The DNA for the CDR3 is TGTGCCAGCTCACCCTCCTCTGGGGCAGGGGAAAACAGTCAGTACTTC. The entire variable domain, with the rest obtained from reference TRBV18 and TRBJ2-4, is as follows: NAGVMQNPRHLVRRRGQEARLRCSPMKGHSHVYWYRQLPEEGLKFMVYLQKENIIDESGMPKERFSAEFPKEGPSILRIQQVVRGDSAAYFCASSPSSGAGENSQYFGAGTRLSVL.

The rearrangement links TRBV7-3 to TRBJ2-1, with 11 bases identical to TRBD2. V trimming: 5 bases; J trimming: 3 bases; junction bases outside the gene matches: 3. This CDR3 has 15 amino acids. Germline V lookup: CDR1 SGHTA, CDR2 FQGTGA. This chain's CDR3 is CASSPGLAGYNEQFF. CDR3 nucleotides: TGTGCCAGCAGCCCAGGACTAGCGGGCTACAATGAGCAGTTCTTC.

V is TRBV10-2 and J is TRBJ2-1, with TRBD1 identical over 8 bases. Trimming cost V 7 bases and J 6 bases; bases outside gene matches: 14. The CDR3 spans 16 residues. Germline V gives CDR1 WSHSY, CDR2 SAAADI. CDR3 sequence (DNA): TGCGCCAGCAATCCCCTCGCAGGGGGCCGGGGCAATGAGCAGTTCTTC. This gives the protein CASNPLAGGRGNEQFF.

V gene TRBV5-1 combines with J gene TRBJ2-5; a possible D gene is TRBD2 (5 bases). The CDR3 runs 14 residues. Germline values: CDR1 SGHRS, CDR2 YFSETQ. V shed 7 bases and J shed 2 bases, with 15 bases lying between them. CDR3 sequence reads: CASAPGERQETQYF. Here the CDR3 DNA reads TGCGCCAGCGCCCCCGGGGAGCGGCAAGAGACCCAGTACTTC.

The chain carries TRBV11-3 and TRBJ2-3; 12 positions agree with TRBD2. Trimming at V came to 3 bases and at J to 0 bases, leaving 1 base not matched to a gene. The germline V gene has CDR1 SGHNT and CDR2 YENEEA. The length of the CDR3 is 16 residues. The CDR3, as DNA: TGTGCCAGCAGCTTCCTAGCGGGAGGGAGCACAGATACGCAGTATTTT. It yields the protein CASSFLAGGSTDTQYF.

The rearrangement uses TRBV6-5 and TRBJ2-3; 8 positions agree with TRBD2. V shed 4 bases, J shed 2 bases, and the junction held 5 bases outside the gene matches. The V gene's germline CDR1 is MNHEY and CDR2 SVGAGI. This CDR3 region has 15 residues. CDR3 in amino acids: CASSSVSGNTDTQYF. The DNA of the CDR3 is TGTGCCAGCAGTTCAGTTAGCGGGAACACAGATACGCAGTATTTT.

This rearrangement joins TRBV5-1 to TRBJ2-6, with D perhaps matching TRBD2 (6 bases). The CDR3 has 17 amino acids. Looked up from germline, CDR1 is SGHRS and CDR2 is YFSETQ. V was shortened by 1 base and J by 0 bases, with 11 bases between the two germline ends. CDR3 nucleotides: TGCGCCAGCAGCTTGCTGGGCGGGGCCTCTGGGGCCAACGTCCTGACTTTC. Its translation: CASSLLGGASGANVLTF.

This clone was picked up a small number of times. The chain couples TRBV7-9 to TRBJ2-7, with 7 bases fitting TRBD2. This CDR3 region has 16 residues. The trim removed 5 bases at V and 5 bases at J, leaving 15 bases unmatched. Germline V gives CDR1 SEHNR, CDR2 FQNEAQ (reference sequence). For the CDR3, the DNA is TGTGCCAGCAGCGAAGCCCAGATAGCGGGTCTCAACGAGCAGTACTTC. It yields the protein CASSEAQIAGLNEQYF.

This CDR3 reads CASSPLQGGLPFAEAFF. DNA of the CDR3: TGCGCCAGCAGCCCATTACAGGGAGGGTTACCTTTTGCTGAAGCTTTCTTT. The chain couples TRBV5-1 to TRBJ1-1, with a weak D call TRBD1 (6 bases). CDR1 is SGHRS, CDR2 YFSETQ, per germline. Trimming cost V 4 bases and J 6 bases, with 25 bases left between them. The CDR3 consists of 17 residues. Variable domain in full (rest from reference TRBV5-1 and TRBJ1-1): KAGVTQTPRYLIKTRGQQVTLSCSPISGHRSVSWYQQTPGQGLQFLFEYFSETQRNKGNFPGRFSGRQFSNSRSEMNVSTLELGDSALYLCASSPLQGGLPFAEAFFGQGTRLTVV.

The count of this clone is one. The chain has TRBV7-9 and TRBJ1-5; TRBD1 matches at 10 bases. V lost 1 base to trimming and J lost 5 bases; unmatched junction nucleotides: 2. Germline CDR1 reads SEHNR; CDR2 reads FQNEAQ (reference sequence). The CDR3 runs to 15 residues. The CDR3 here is CASSLVGQGDQPQHF. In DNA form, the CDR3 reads TGTGCCAGCAGCTTAGTAGGACAGGGGGATCAGCCCCAGCATTTT.

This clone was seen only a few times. Written as DNA, the CDR3 is TGTGCCAGCCGAGGGGGCGCAGGGGATGGCTACACCTTC. Its translation: CASRGGAGDGYTF. The chain employs TRBV6-1 and TRBJ1-2; 7 bases fit TRBD1. Germline lookup yields CDR1 MNHNS and CDR2 SASEGT. The CDR3 has 13 residues. V shed 8 bases, J shed 6 bases, and the junction held 9 bases outside the gene matches.

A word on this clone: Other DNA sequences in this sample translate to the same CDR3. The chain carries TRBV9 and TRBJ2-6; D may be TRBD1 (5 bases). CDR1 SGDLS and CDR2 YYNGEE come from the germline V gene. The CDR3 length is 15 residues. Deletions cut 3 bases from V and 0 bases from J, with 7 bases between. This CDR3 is CASSAQGSGANVLTF. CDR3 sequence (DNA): TGTGCCAGCAGCGCCCAGGGCTCTGGGGCCAACGTCCTGACTTTC.

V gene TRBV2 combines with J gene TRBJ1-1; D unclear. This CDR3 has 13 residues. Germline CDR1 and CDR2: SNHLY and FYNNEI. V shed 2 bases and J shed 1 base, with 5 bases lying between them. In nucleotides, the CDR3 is TGTGCCAGCAGTGAATCCAGGAACACTGAAGCTTTCTTT. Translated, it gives CASSESRNTEAFF.